The clone carrying this TCR beta chain has just one count. Its target is unknown. Unmatched junction bases numbered 10, after V lost 2 bases and J lost 5 bases. Germline V gene sequence: CDR1 MDHEN, CDR2 SYDVKM. This CDR3 region has 17 residues. Primers for the PCR totalled 60 Vbeta and 13 Jbeta. TCRdb's table, derived via immunoSEQ multiplex PCR, lists solely in-frame clones and lacks some. The table has 160,000 or so clones, about four fifths seen once. This sample is drawn from a study of cytomegalovirus exposure and HLA in healthy donors. About the study: HLA-typed donors were the source of about 85 million unique TCRs, which an early data release held. For the approximately 390 genotyped donors, roughly 81% fell within the Caucasian-associated ancestry cluster.

Study results and caveats: In a later analysis, an Asian-associated ancestry cluster reportedly showed fewer N-insertions than the roughly 730-donor mean. Analysis performed later showed TCR beta chains linked to HLA being more clonally expanded than equally common others.

This receptor was obtained from a woman in her forties or fifties in good health and CMV-seronegative. Specimen: PBMCs. The genes are TRBV28 and TRBJ1-2; 11 nucleotides match TRBD1. CDR3 in amino acids: CASSLNSGQGVGYGYTF. The CDR3 DNA sequence: TGTGCCAGCAGTTTAAACTCGGGACAGGGGGTTGGGTATGGCTACACCTTC.